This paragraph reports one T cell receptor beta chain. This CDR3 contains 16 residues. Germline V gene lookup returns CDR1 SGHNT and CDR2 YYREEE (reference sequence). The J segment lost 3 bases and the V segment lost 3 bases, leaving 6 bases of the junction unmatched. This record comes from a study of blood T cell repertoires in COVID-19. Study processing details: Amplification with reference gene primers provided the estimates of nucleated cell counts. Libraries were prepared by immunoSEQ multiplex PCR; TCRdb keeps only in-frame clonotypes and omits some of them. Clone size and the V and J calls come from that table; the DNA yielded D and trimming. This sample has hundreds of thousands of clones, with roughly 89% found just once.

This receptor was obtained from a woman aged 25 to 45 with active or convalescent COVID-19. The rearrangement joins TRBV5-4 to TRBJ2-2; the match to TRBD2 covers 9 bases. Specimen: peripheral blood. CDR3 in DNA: TGTGCCAGCAGCTCCCGGTTAGCGGGAGACACCGGGGAGCTGTTTTTT. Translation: CASSSRLAGDTGELFF.